Each of the 18 T cell receptor beta chains below was sequenced from the same sample in a study of response to subunit inactivated influenza vaccine listed by TCRdb under 2018. Library prep was done by RT-PCR. The instrument given in TCRdb is Illumina HiSeq 2500. TCRdb applied fastp at Q25 and MiXCR to the public reads, then kept only in-frame beta chains. Each CDR3 protein appears once, grouped with its most common genes and DNA. The sample table shows 490,000 or so distinct CDR3 sequences, and approximately 7.7% are seen once. In total, the top ten clones hold 10% to 15% of the sample. Specimen: PBMCs from blood, collected less than 30 months after vaccination. The receptors originated from a man aged 50-75 years who received an inactivated influenza vaccine. Donor details come from another sample of the same person, matched by shared clones.

The genes are TRBV3-1 and TRBJ1-1; a possible D gene is TRBD1 (5 bases). Deletions cut 6 bases from V and 1 base from J, with 12 bases between. CDR3 length equals 14 residues. Germline lookup yields CDR1 LGHDT and CDR2 YNNKEL (reference sequence). CDR3 loop: CASSHNQGNTEAFF. CDR3 in DNA: TGTGCCAGCAGTCATAACCAGGGGAACACTGAAGCTTTCTTT.

This clonotype was recorded a few times. The chain uses TRBV20-1 and TRBJ1-4; no firm D call. V gave up 5 bases and J gave up 5 bases, with 12 bases separating them. From germline, CDR1 is DFQATT and CDR2 SNEGSKA (reference sequence). The CDR3 length is 13 residues. CDR3 sequence: CSALMYSNEKLFF. Written as DNA, the CDR3 is TGCAGTGCTCTGATGTACTCGAATGAAAAACTGTTTTTT.

In its sample, this clonotype was seen a few times. The rearrangement links TRBV7-2 to TRBJ2-1; D uncertain. V gave up 3 bases and J gave up 6 bases, with 6 bases separating them. The V gene's germline CDR1 is SGHTA and CDR2 FQGNSA. The CDR3 length is 12 residues. CDR3 in DNA: TGTGCCAGCAGCTTTCTGAGCAATGAGCAGTTCTTC. Translated: CASSFLSNEQFF.

There are many counts of this clonotype. The DNA of the CDR3 is TGTGCCAGCAACCGGCTCAGCTCCTACAATGAGCAGTTCTTC. It encodes CASNRLSSYNEQFF. The chain carries TRBV12-3 or TRBV12-4 and TRBJ2-1; no firm D call. V lost 7 bases and J lost 0, with 10 bases in between. The CDR3 contains 14 residues.

This chain links TRBV29-1 with TRBJ2-5, with TRBD2 matching over 12 bases. The CDR3 consists of 16 residues. CDR1 and CDR2 (germline): SQVTM, ANQGSEA. V was pared by 6 bases and J by 5 bases, with 13 bases of the junction left unmatched. The CDR3 DNA reads TGCAGCGTGTCTCCTAGCGGGGGGGCCGTTTCGGAGACCCAGTACTTC. As protein: CSVSPSGGAVSETQYF. Complete variable domain (other parts from reference TRBV29-1 and TRBJ2-5): SAVISQKPSRDICQRGTSLTIQCQVDSQVTMMFWYRQQPGQSLTLIATANQGSEATYESGFVIDKFPISRPNLTFSTLTVSNMSPEDSSIYLCSVSPSGGAVSETQYFGPGTRLLVL.

This clonotype has more than one count but fewer than ten. Here the CDR3 reads CSAPRFARSSYEQYF. CDR3 DNA sequence: TGCAGTGCCCCTAGGTTCGCAAGAAGCTCCTACGAGCAGTACTTC. The chain recombines TRBV20-1 with TRBJ2-7; D is unresolved. The germline CDR1 and CDR2 sequences are DFQATT and SNEGSKA (reference sequence). The CDR3 sequence is 15 residues long. Between the trimmed V and J ends, which lost 6 bases and 0 bases, there was a span of 18 bases.

This clonotype was counted only a few times. The V call is TRBV10-3, the J call TRBJ2-7; 8 bases are a match to TRBD2. CDR3 length: 13 residues. With 4 bases clipped from V and 6 bases from J, the junction kept 5 bases outside the gene matches. From germline, CDR1 is ENHRY and CDR2 SYGVKD. In nucleotides, the CDR3 is TGTGCCATCAGTGTGGACGGGGGGGTCGAGCAGTACTTC. This sequence encodes CAISVDGGVEQYF.

The chain joins TRBV5-1 to TRBJ2-3; unclear D gene. The length of the CDR3 is 14 residues. Trimming cost V 0 bases and J 5 bases, with 10 bases left between them. The germline CDR1 and CDR2 sequences are SGHRS and YFSETQ. The CDR3 loop is CASSLGDFGDTQYF. The CDR3 region has the DNA TGCGCCAGCAGCTTGGGGGATTTCGGAGATACGCAGTATTTT. The full variable domain, with the rest looked up from reference TRBV5-1 and TRBJ2-3, is KAGVTQTPRYLIKTRGQQVTLSCSPISGHRSVSWYQQTPGQGLQFLFEYFSETQRNKGNFPGRFSGRQFSNSRSEMNVSTLELGDSALYLCASSLGDFGDTQYFGPGTRLTVL.

The sample holds many counts of this clonotype. The chain has TRBV7-2 and TRBJ2-7, with 10 bases aligning to TRBD2. The J segment lost 1 base and the V segment lost 4 bases, leaving 1 base of the junction unmatched. The CDR3 totals 14 residues. Germline loops: CDR1 SGHTA, CDR2 FQGNSA. CDR3 DNA: TGTGCCAGCAGCTGGGGACTAGCGTCCTACGAGCAGTACTTC. This codes for CASSWGLASYEQYF. Filled out from reference TRBV7-2 and TRBJ2-7, the complete variable domain reads GAGVSQSPSNKVTEKGKDVELRCDPISGHTALYWYRQSLGQGLEFLIYFQGNSAPDKSGLPSDRFSAERTGGSVSTLTIQRTQQEDSAVYLCASSWGLASYEQYFGPGTRLTVT.

V gene TRBV3-1 combines with J gene TRBJ2-7; D is uncertain. In germline, CDR1 is LGHDT, CDR2 YNNKEL (reference sequence). Trimming took off 1 base at V and 3 bases at J, with 10 bases between the two ends. CDR3 length: 14 amino acids. The CDR3: CASSQGHVDYEQYF. As DNA, the CDR3 is TGTGCCAGCAGCCAAGGACACGTCGACTACGAGCAGTACTTC.

This clonotype was recorded at least ten times. This chain uses TRBV7-9 with TRBJ1-4, with D possibly being TRBD1 (5 bases). Germline assignment: CDR1 SEHNR and CDR2 FQNEAQ (reference sequence). This CDR3 spans 15 amino acids. Trimming took 5 bases from V and 4 from J, leaving 14 bases between them. The CDR3 bases are TGTGCCAGCAGCGGGGGGGGAGGCCTTAATGAAAAACTGTTTTTT. Translating it yields CASSGGGGLNEKLFF.

This clonotype has at least ten counts. The V gene is TRBV12-3 or TRBV12-4, the J gene TRBJ1-5; D is perhaps TRBD1 (6 bases). V lost 3 bases, J lost 4 bases, and 10 bases lay in between. This CDR3 contains 14 residues. CDR3 loop: CASSFTGQNQPQHF. The CDR3 DNA follows: TGTGCCAGCAGTTTTACCGGACAGAATCAGCCCCAGCATTTT.

J is TRBJ1-5 and V is TRBV5-5; TRBD1 is a possible D gene (6 bases). The V end was cut by 4 bases, the J end by 11 bases, with 22 bases between. Germline CDR1 SGHKS, CDR2 YYEKEE (reference sequence). CDR3 length equals 15 residues. The CDR3 DNA reads TGTGCCAGCAGCCCCGGACAGCTAGCAGGATCAGCCCAGCATTTT. Amino acid sequence: CASSPGQLAGSAQHF. The variable domain in full, with the rest retrieved from reference TRBV5-5 and TRBJ1-5, is DAGVTQSPTHLIKTRGQQVTLRCSPISGHKSVSWYQQVLGQGPQFIFQYYEKEERGRGNFPDRFSARQFPNYSSELNVNALLLGDSALYLCASSPGQLAGSAQHFGDGTRLSIL.

This clonotype was seen more than once but under ten times. This chain uses TRBV9 with TRBJ1-2; D is ambiguous. The V gene lost 4 bases and the J gene lost 2 bases, with 12 bases spanning the gap. This CDR3 contains 14 residues. Germline loops: CDR1 SGDLS, CDR2 YYNGEE. CDR3 sequence: CASSSGLGNYGYTF. The CDR3, as DNA: TGTGCCAGCAGCTCTGGGCTAGGGAACTATGGCTACACCTTC.

This clonotype was seen many times. V usage is TRBV5-6 and J usage is TRBJ1-1, with 7 bases that match TRBD1. The V gene end was trimmed by 4 bases and the J gene end by 4 bases; junction bases not matched to a gene: 7. Looked up from germline, CDR1 is SGHDT and CDR2 is YYEEEE. This CDR3 has 14 residues. The CDR3 is CASSRDREGTEAFF. The DNA of the CDR3 is TGTGCCAGCAGCCGCGACAGGGAGGGCACTGAAGCTTTCTTT.

This clonotype has just a few counts. V is TRBV4-2 and J is TRBJ1-5, with 9 bases that match TRBD1. The germline V gene encodes CDR1 LGHNA and CDR2 YNFKEQ. The length of the CDR3 is 16 residues. Unmatched junction bases numbered 6, after V lost 4 bases and J lost 2 bases. The CDR3: CASSPWTGEGNQPQHF. CDR3 nucleotides: TGTGCCAGCAGCCCTTGGACAGGGGAGGGCAATCAGCCCCAGCATTTT.

There are many counts of this clonotype. The chain carries TRBV5-6 and TRBJ2-2, with 7 positions matching TRBD1. CDR1 is SGHDT and CDR2 is YYEEEE in the germline V gene. The J segment lost 2 bases and the V segment lost 0 bases, leaving 4 bases of the junction unmatched. The CDR3 has 16 residues. CDR3 DNA: TGTGCCAGCAGCTTGGAGGGGACAGATAACACCGGGGAGCTGTTTTTT. Translating gives CASSLEGTDNTGELFF.

This clonotype was detected a few times. V usage is TRBV10-3 and J usage is TRBJ2-7, with TRBD1 identical over 7 bases. The length of the CDR3 is 13 residues. J gave up 7 bases and V 5 bases, and 8 bases lay outside the gene matches. Germline CDR1 and CDR2: ENHRY and SYGVKD. CDR3 in DNA: TGTGCCATCAGTCCAGGGGGTAAGGGTGAGCAGTACTTC. Its translation: CAISPGGKGEQYF.